This T cell receptor beta chain is from a study of identical twins. Many counts were recorded for this clonotype. The antigen is not known. Carrying unique molecular identifiers, the cDNA also gained a universal primer site through template switching. MiXCR, applied by TCRdb to the 5' RACE reads, yields one record per CDR3 protein. The sample gives 350,000 to 450,000 distinct CDR3 sequences, around a sixth of which show up once; 9.5% to 15% is in the top ten. The ends were cut back, 3 bases at V and 2 bases at J, with 10 bases in the middle. CDR1 and CDR2 from the germline V gene are SEHNR and FQNEAQ (reference sequence). CDR3 length: 14 residues. Regarding the study as a whole: There is a chance that invariant MAIT and iNKT cells partially muddied zero-insertion analyses.

The chain employs TRBV7-9 and TRBJ1-2; D possibly corresponds to TRBD1 (6 bases). The sequenced sample was naive T cells sorted from blood. This receptor was obtained from a man aged 45-65 years in good health. The CDR3 protein is CASSFVRGNYGYTF. The CDR3 nucleotides read TGTGCCAGCAGCTTTGTCAGGGGAAACTATGGCTACACCTTC. Using reference TRBV7-9 and TRBJ1-2 for the parts outside the CDR3, the full variable domain is DTGVSQNPRHKITKRGQNVTFRCDPISEHNRLYWYRQTLGQGPEFLTYFQNEAQLEKSRLLSDRFSAERPKGSFSTLEIQRTEQGDSAMYLCASSFVRGNYGYTFGSGTRLTVV.